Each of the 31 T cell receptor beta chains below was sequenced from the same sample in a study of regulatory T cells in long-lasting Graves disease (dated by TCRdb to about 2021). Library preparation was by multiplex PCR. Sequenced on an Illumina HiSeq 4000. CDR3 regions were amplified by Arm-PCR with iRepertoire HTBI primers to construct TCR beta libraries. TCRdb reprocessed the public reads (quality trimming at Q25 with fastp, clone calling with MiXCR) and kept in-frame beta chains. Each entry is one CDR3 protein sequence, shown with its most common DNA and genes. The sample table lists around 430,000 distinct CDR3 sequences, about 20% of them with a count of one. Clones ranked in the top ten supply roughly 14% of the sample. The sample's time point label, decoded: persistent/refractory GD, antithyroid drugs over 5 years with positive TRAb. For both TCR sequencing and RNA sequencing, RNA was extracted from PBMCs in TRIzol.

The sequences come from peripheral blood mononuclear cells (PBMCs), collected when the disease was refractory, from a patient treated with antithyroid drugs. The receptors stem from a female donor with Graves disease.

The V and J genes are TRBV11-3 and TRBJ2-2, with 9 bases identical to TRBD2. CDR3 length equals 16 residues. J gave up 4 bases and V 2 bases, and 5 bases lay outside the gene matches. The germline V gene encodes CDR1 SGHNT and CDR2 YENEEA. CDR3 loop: CASSLLAGSVTGELFF. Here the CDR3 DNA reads TGTGCCAGCAGCTTACTAGCGGGATCTGTCACCGGGGAGCTGTTTTTT.

CDR3 sequence reads: CASSGTRDSGANVLTF. The CDR3 nucleotides read TGTGCCAGCAGCGGTACGAGGGACTCTGGGGCCAACGTCCTGACTTTC. This sequence joins TRBV11-2 and TRBJ2-6; TRBD2 might be the D (5 bases). The germline gives CDR1 SGHAT, CDR2 FQNNGV. This CDR3 contains 16 residues. V lost 5 bases and J lost 0, with 11 bases in between.

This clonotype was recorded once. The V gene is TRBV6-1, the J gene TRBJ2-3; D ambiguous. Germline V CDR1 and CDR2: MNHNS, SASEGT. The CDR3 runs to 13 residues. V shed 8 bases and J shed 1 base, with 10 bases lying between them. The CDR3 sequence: CASHRIGTDTQYF. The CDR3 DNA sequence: TGTGCCAGCCATCGGATTGGCACAGATACGCAGTATTTT.

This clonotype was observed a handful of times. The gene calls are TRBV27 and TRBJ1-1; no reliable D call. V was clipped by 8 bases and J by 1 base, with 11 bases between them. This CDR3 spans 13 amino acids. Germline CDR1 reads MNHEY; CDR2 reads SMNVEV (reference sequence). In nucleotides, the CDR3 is TGTGCCAGCGGCTACCGAGAGAACACTGAAGCTTTCTTT. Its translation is CASGYRENTEAFF.

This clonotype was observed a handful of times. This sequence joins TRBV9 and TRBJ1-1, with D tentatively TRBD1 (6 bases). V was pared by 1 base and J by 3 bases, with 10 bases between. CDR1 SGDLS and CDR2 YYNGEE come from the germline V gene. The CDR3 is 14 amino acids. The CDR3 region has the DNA TGTGCCAGCAGCGTAAGCCCAGGGGACACTGAAGCTTTCTTT. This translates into CASSVSPGDTEAFF.

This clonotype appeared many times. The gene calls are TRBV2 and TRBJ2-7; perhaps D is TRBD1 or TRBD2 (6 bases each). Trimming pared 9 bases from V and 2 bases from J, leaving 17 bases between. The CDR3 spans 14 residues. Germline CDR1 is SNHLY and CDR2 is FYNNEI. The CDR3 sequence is CARVKGGPPYEQYF. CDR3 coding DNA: TGTGCCAGGGTTAAGGGGGGCCCGCCCTACGAGCAGTACTTC.

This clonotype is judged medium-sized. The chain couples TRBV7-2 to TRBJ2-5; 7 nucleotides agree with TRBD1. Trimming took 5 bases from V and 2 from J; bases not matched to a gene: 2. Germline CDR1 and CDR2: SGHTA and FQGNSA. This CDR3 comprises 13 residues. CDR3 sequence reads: CASSRDRQETQYF. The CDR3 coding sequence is TGTGCCAGCAGCCGGGACAGACAAGAGACCCAGTACTTC.

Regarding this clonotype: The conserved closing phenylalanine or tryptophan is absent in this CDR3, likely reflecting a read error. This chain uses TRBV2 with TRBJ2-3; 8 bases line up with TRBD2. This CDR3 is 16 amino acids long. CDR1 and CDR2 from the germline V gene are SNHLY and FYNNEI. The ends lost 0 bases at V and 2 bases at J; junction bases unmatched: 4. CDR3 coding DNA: TGTGCCAGCAGTGAAGCGCCTAGCGGGCACACAGATACGCAGTATCTT. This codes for CASSEAPSGHTDTQYL.

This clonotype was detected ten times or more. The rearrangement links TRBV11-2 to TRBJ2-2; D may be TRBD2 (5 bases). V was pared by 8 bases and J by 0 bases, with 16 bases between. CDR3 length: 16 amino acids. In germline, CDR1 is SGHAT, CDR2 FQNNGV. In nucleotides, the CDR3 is TGTGCCAGCCGGGGTGGGAGTACTGCGAACACCGGGGAGCTGTTTTTT. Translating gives CASRGGSTANTGELFF.

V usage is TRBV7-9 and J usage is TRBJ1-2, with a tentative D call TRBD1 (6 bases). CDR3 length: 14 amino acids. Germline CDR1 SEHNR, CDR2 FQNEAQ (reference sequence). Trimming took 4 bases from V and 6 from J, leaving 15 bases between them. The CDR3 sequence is CASSYLGTLDGYTF. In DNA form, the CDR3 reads TGTGCCAGCAGCTACCTCGGGACACTGGATGGCTACACCTTC.

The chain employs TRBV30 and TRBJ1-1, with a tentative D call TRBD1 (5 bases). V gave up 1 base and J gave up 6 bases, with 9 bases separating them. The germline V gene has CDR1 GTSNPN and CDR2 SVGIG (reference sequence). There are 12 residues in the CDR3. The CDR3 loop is CAWSDLQAEAFF. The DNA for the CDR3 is TGTGCCTGGAGTGATCTACAGGCTGAAGCTTTCTTT. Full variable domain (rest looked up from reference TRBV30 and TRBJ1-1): SQTIHQWPATLVQPVGSPLSLECTVEGTSNPNLYWYRQAAGRGLQLLFYSVGIGQISSEVPQNLSASRPQDRQFILSSKKLLLSDSGFYLCAWSDLQAEAFFGQGTRLTVV.

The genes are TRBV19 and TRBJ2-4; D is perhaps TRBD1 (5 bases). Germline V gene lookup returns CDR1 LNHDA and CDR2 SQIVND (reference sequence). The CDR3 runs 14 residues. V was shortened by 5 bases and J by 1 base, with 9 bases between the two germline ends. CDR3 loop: CASSAGNAKNIQYF. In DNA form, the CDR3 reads TGTGCCAGTAGTGCAGGGAATGCCAAAAACATTCAGTACTTC. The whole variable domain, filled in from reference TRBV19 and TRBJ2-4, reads DGGITQSPKYLFRKEGQNVTLSCEQNLNHDAMYWYRQDPGQGLRLIYYSQIVNDFQKGDIAEGYSVSREKKESFPLTVTSAQKNPTAFYLCASSAGNAKNIQYFGAGTRLSVL.

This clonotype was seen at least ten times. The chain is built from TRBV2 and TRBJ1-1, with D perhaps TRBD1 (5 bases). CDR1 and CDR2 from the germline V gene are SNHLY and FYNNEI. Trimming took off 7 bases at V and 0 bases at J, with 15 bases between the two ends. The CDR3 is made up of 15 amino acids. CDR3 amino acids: CASIKGRGMNTEAFF. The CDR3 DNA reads TGTGCCAGCATTAAGGGGAGAGGGATGAACACTGAAGCTTTCTTT. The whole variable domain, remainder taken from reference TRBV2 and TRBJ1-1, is EPEVTQTPSHQVTQMGQEVILRCVPISNHLYFYWYRQILGQKVEFLVSFYNNEISEKSEIFDDQFSVERPDGSNFTLKIRSTKLEDSAMYFCASIKGRGMNTEAFFGQGTRLTVV.

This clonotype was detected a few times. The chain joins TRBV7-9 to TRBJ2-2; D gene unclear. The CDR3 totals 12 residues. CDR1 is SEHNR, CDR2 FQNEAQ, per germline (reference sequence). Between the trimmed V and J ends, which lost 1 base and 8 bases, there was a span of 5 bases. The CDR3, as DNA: TGTGCCAGCAGCTTAGAAGAGGGGGAGCTGTTTTTT. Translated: CASSLEEGELFF.

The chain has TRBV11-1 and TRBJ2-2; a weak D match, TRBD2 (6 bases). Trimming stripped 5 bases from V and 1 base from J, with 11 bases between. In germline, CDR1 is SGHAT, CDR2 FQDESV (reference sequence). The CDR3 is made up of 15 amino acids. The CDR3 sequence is CASSPRDWNTGELFF. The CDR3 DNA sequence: TGTGCCAGCAGCCCCCGGGACTGGAACACCGGGGAGCTGTTTTTT. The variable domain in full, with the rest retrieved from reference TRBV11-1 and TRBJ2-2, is EAEVAQSPRYKITEKSQAVAFWCDPISGHATLYWYRQILGQGPELLVQFQDESVVDDSQLPKDRFSAERLKGVDSTLKIQPAELGDSAMYLCASSPRDWNTGELFFGEGSRLTVL.

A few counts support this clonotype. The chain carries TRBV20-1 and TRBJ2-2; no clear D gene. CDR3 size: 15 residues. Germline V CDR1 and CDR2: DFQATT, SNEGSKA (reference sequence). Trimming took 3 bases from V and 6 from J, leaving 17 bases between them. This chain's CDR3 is CSASFGRDGAGELFF. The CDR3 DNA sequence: TGCAGTGCTAGTTTTGGTAGGGATGGCGCCGGGGAGCTGTTTTTT.

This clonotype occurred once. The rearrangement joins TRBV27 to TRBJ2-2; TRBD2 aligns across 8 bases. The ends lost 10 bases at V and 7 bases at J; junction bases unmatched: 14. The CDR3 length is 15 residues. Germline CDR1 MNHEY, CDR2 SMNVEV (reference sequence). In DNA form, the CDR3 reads TGTGCCAACACTTTAGTCGGGAGGGCCGGCGGGGAGCTGTTTTTT. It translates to CANTLVGRAGGELFF.

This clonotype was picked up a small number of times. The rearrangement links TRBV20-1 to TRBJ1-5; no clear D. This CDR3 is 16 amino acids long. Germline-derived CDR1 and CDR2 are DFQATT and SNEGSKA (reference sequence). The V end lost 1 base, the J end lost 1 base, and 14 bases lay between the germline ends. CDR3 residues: CSARGQGPMSNQPQHF. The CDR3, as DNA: TGCAGTGCTAGAGGGCAAGGGCCCATGAGCAATCAGCCCCAGCATTTT.

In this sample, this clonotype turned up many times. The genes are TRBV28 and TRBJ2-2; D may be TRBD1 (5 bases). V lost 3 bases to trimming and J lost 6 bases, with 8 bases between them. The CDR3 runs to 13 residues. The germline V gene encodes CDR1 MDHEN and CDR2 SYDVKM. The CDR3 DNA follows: TGTGCCAGCAGTTTTCAGGGCTCCGGGGAGCTGTTTTTT. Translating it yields CASSFQGSGELFF.

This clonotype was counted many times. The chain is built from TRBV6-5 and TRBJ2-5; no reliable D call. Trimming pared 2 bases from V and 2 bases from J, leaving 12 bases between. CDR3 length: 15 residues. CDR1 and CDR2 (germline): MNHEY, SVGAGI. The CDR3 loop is CASSYGRGLQETQYF. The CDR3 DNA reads TGTGCCAGCAGTTACGGGCGCGGCCTGCAAGAGACCCAGTACTTC.

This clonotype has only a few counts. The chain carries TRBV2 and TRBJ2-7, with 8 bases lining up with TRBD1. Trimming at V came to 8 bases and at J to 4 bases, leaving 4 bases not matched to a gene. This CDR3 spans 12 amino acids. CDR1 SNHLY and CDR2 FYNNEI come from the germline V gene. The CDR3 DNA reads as TGTGCCAGCGGACAGGGTTGGTACGAGCAGTACTTC. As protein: CASGQGWYEQYF.

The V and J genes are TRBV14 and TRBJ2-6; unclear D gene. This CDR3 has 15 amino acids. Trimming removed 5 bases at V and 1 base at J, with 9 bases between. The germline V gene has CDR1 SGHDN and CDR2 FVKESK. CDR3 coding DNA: TGTGCCAGCAGCTTTAAACAGTCTGGGGCCAACGTCCTGACTTTC. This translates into CASSFKQSGANVLTF. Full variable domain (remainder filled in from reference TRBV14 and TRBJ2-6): EAGVTQFPSHSVIEKGQTVTLRCDPISGHDNLYWYRRVMGKEIKFLLHFVKESKQDESGMPNNRFLAERTGGTYSTLKVQPAELEDSGVYFCASSFKQSGANVLTFGAGSRLTVL.

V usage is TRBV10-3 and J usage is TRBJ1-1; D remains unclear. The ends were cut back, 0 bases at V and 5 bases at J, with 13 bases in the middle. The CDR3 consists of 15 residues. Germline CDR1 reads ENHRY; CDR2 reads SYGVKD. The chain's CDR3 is CAISESVVRGTEAFF. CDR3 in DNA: TGTGCCATCAGTGAGTCAGTAGTTCGGGGAACTGAAGCTTTCTTT.

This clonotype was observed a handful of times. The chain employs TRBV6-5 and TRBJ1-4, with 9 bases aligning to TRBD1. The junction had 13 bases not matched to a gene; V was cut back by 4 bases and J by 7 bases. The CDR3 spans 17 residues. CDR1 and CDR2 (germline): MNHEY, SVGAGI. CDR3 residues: CASSSQPSGTGSEKLFF. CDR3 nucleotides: TGTGCCAGCAGTTCCCAACCGTCCGGGACAGGGTCTGAAAAACTGTTTTTT.

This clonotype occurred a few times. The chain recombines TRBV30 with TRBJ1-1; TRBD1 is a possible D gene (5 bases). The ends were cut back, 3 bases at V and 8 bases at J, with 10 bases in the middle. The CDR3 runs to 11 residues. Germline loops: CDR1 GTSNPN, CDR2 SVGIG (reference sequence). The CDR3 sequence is CAWRGTSEAFF. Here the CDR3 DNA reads TGTGCCTGGAGGGGGACGTCAGAAGCTTTCTTT.

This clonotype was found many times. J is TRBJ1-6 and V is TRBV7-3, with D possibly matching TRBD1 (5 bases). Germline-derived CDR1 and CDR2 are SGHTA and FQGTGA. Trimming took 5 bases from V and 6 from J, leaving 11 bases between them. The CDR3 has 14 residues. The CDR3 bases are TGTGCCAGCAGCCAGGGACTACTTAATTCACCCCTCCACTTT. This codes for CASSQGLLNSPLHF.

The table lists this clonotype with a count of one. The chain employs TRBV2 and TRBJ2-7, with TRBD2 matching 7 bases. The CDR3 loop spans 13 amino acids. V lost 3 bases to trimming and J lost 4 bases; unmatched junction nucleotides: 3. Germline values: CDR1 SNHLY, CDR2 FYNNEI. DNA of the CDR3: TGTGCCAGCAGTGAGAGCGGGATGTACGAGCAGTACTTC. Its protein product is CASSESGMYEQYF.

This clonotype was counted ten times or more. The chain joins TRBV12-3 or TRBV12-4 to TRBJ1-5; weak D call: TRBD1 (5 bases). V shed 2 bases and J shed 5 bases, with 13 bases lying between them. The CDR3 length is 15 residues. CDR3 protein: CASSLTGLKDQPQHF. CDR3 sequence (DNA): TGTGCCAGCAGTTTAACAGGTTTGAAGGATCAGCCCCAGCATTTT.

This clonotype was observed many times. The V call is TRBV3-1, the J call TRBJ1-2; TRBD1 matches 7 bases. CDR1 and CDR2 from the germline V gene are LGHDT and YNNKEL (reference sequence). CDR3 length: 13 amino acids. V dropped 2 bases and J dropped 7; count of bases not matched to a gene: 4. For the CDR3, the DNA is TGTGCCAGCAGCCAAACGGACAGGTCTGGCTACACCTTC. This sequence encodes CASSQTDRSGYTF.

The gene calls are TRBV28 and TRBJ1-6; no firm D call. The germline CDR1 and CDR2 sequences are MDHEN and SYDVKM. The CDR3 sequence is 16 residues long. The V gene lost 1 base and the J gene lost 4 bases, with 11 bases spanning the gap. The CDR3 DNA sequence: TGTGCCAGCAGTTTATACCCTATGCGATATAATTCACCCCTCCACTTT. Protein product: CASSLYPMRYNSPLHF.

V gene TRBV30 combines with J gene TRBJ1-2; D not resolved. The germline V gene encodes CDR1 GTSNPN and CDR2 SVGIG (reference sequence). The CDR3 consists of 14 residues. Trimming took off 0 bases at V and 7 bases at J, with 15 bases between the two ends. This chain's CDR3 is CAWSVRFRASGYTF. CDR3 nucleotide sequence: TGTGCCTGGAGTGTACGGTTTAGGGCCTCTGGCTACACCTTC.